Shown below are 24 T cell receptor beta chains from a single sample sequenced in a study of Ad26.COV2.S vaccination and SARS-CoV-2 variants (TCRdb year 2021). Sample treatment or condition, as interpreted from the label and publication: approximately 18 received Ad26.COV2.S at low or high dose, single or two shots; about five received placebo; per-sample allocation not given. Repertoires of vaccine and placebo recipients were sequenced from samples taken on day 63 after the first injection. Receptors were amplified or captured by the immunoSEQ multiplex PCR assay. The clones in this table, taken by TCRdb from immuneACCESS, are in-frame only. Not every clone is retained; where verified, under half of the shortfall comes from an unresolved V gene, and the cause of the rest is unknown. This sample gives some 390,000 clones in total; approximately 91% of them show up just once. The top ten clonotypes cover roughly 3.2% of the sample.

Sequenced material: peripheral blood, taken in a trial of Ad26.COV2.S vaccine versus placebo. The source is a person between 18 and 65 years old who received the Ad26.COV2.S COVID-19 vaccine or a placebo.

The rearrangement joins TRBV11-3 to TRBJ2-2, with D unresolved. The CDR3 sequence is 14 residues long. Trimming stripped 2 bases from V and 1 base from J, with 5 bases between. Per germline, CDR1 SGHNT and CDR2 YENEEA. CDR3 sequence (DNA): TGTGCCAGCAGCTTATATAAGAACACCGGGGAGCTGTTTTTT. Protein product: CASSLYKNTGELFF.

The rearrangement joins TRBV6-5 to TRBJ2-3, with 7 nucleotides matching TRBD1. After removal of 9 bases from V and 2 bases from J, the junction contained 5 bases not matched to a gene. Per the germline V gene, CDR1 is MNHEY and CDR2 is SVGAGI. This CDR3 is built from 13 residues. The CDR3 loop is CASGTANTDTQYF. In DNA form, the CDR3 reads TGTGCCAGTGGGACAGCCAACACAGATACGCAGTATTTT.

The chain is built from TRBV11-3 and TRBJ2-1; D remains ambiguous. The CDR3 length is 17 residues. With 3 bases removed from V and 0 bases from J, the gap between germline ends came to 15 bases. Germline CDR1 and CDR2: SGHNT and YENEEA. CDR3 amino acids: CASSFSSSASSYNEQFF. The CDR3 nucleotides are TGTGCCAGCAGCTTTTCCTCGAGCGCTAGCTCCTACAATGAGCAGTTCTTC. Combining the CDR3 with reference TRBV11-3 and TRBJ2-1 gives the whole variable domain EAGVVQSPRYKIIEKKQPVAFWCNPISGHNTLYWYLQNLGQGPELLIRYENEEAVDDSQLPKDRFSAERLKGVDSTLKIQPAELGDSAVYLCASSFSSSASSYNEQFFGPGTRLTVL.

This sequence joins TRBV4-1 and TRBJ1-6, with D perhaps matching TRBD1 (6 bases). The CDR3 is made up of 17 amino acids. The V end was cut by 0 bases, the J end by 6 bases, with 15 bases between. CDR1 MGHRA and CDR2 YSYEKL come from the germline V gene. DNA of the CDR3: TGCGCCAGCAGCCAAGAGAGGATTAGGACAGCTAATTCACCCCTCCACTTT. Translated: CASSQERIRTANSPLHF.

The chain joins TRBV2 to TRBJ1-4, with 7 bases that match TRBD1. From germline, CDR1 is SNHLY and CDR2 FYNNEI. CDR3 length equals 16 residues. The trim removed 6 bases at V and 0 bases at J, leaving 7 bases unmatched. This chain's CDR3 is CASRQTGVATNEKLFF. CDR3 DNA sequence: TGTGCCAGCAGGCAAACAGGGGTCGCAACTAATGAAAAACTGTTTTTT.

This rearrangement joins TRBV30 to TRBJ1-1; D possibly corresponds to TRBD1 (6 bases). Trimming cost V 0 bases and J 2 bases, with 16 bases left between them. The length of the CDR3 is 16 residues. The germline gives CDR1 GTSNPN, CDR2 SVGIG (reference sequence). CDR3: CAWSVRSGRGNTEAFF. CDR3 coding DNA: TGTGCCTGGAGTGTACGGTCAGGCAGGGGAAACACTGAAGCTTTCTTT.

The chain has TRBV5-1 and TRBJ1-1; the D gene is possibly TRBD1 (5 bases). CDR1 is SGHRS and CDR2 is YFSETQ in the germline V gene. Trimming shortened V by 9 bases and J by 11 bases, and 23 bases separated the two germline ends. CDR3 length: 13 amino acids. CDR3 coding DNA: TGCGCCACCCAAGACTCCAAAGGTGGGGGGGCTTTCTTT. Translated: CATQDSKGGGAFF.

V is TRBV7-9 and J is TRBJ2-4; possible D gene TRBD1, 5 bases. The germline V gene has CDR1 SEHNR and CDR2 FQNEAQ (reference sequence). This CDR3 has 12 amino acids. Trimming pared 2 bases from V and 12 bases from J, leaving 11 bases between. The CDR3 coding sequence is TGTGCCAGCAGCTTACCAGGGATGGGTCAGTACTTC. Amino acid sequence: CASSLPGMGQYF.

This chain links TRBV7-2 with TRBJ1-2; 9 nucleotides align to TRBD1. The CDR3 runs 16 residues. In germline, CDR1 is SGHTA, CDR2 FQGNSA. V gave up 1 base and J gave up 6 bases; unmatched junction bases: 9. The CDR3 loop is CASSLVGGDRADGYTF. The CDR3 DNA is TGTGCCAGCAGCTTAGTTGGGGGGGACAGGGCGGATGGCTACACCTTC.

This chain connects TRBV6-2 or TRBV6-3 to TRBJ2-1; 7 bases fit TRBD2. Looked up from germline, CDR1 is MNHEY and CDR2 is SVGEGT. After removal of 6 bases from V and 4 bases from J, the junction contained 12 bases not matched to a gene. The CDR3 is 16 residues long. The CDR3 DNA follows: TGTGCCAGCAGCTTCAGCGCGGGGGAACATTACAATGAGCAGTTCTTC. Its protein is CASSFSAGEHYNEQFF.

The chain uses TRBV6-6 and TRBJ1-1, with D unresolved. This CDR3 spans 14 amino acids. Trimming left V 0 bases short and J 4 bases short, with 9 bases between. Germline V gene data show CDR1 as MNHNY and CDR2 as SVGAGI (reference sequence). The CDR3, as DNA: TGTGCCAGCAGTTACTCGGGAGGGTTCACTGAAGCTTTCTTT. This translates into CASSYSGGFTEAFF.

This clone was picked up one time. This chain connects TRBV15 to TRBJ1-3; 8 bases map to TRBD1. V shed 4 bases and J 4 bases; nucleotides not matched to a gene: 12. CDR3 length: 17 residues. The germline V gene has CDR1 LNHNV and CDR2 YYDKDF (reference sequence). CDR3 DNA sequence: TGTGCCACCAGCATAAGGACAGGGTCGAGTTCGGGAAACACCATATATTTT. Its translation is CATSIRTGSSSGNTIYF.

This clone was seen a few times. V and J are TRBV7-2 and TRBJ1-5; 7 bases fit TRBD1. CDR1 is SGHTA and CDR2 is FQGNSA in the germline V gene. The CDR3 runs 15 residues. J lost 4 bases, V lost 5 bases, and 8 bases had no gene match. In DNA form, the CDR3 reads TGTGCCAGCAGCCCAAACCGGGACAGAAATCAGCCCCAGCATTTT. This translates into CASSPNRDRNQPQHF. The full variable domain, rest sourced from reference TRBV7-2 and TRBJ1-5, is GAGVSQSPSNKVTEKGKDVELRCDPISGHTALYWYRQSLGQGLEFLIYFQGNSAPDKSGLPSDRFSAERTGGSVSTLTIQRTQQEDSAVYLCASSPNRDRNQPQHFGDGTRLSIL.

V gene TRBV19 combines with J gene TRBJ2-1; tentative D call: TRBD2 (5 bases). Trimming stripped 1 base from V and 0 bases from J, with 7 bases between. Germline V CDR1 and CDR2: LNHDA, SQIVND (reference sequence). The CDR3 runs 15 residues. The CDR3 coding sequence is TGTGCCAGTAGTATAGCGGGGAGCTCCTACAATGAGCAGTTCTTC. Protein sequence: CASSIAGSSYNEQFF.

The chain combines TRBV6-2 or TRBV6-3 with TRBJ2-3; 8 bases are a match to TRBD2. J was trimmed by 5 bases and V by 5 bases; bases with no gene match: 6. The CDR3 is 14 residues long. CDR1 and CDR2 from the germline V gene are MNHEY and SVGEGT. DNA of the CDR3: TGTGCCAGCAGTGCGACTAGCGTGGAAGATACGCAGTATTTT. It translates to CASSATSVEDTQYF.

The rearrangement joins TRBV15 to TRBJ1-3, with 7 positions matching TRBD1. The ends lost 2 bases at V and 4 bases at J; junction bases unmatched: 5. Germline CDR1 reads LNHNV; CDR2 reads YYDKDF (reference sequence). CDR3 size: 15 residues. CDR3 coding DNA: TGTGCCACCAGCAGAACAGGGGCAGGGGGAAACACCATATATTTT. This translates into CATSRTGAGGNTIYF.

The chain combines TRBV19 with TRBJ1-4; D is possibly TRBD1 (6 bases). This CDR3 contains 14 residues. V gave up 8 bases and J gave up 1 base, with 11 bases separating them. The germline V gene encodes CDR1 LNHDA and CDR2 SQIVND (reference sequence). CDR3 amino acids: CASRRGGTNEKLFF. The DNA of the CDR3 is TGTGCCAGTCGAAGGGGGGGAACTAATGAAAAACTGTTTTTT.

The J gene is TRBJ1-1, the V gene TRBV29-1, with D hard to call. Germline V gene sequence: CDR1 SQVTM, CDR2 ANQGSEA. This CDR3 has 13 amino acids. Trimming stripped 5 bases from V and 0 bases from J, with 10 bases between. CDR3 coding DNA: TGCAGCGTTTCTCGGCGGCTGAACACTGAAGCTTTCTTT. Its protein product is CSVSRRLNTEAFF. The complete variable domain, with remaining parts taken from reference TRBV29-1 and TRBJ1-1, reads SAVISQKPSRDICQRGTSLTIQCQVDSQVTMMFWYRQQPGQSLTLIATANQGSEATYESGFVIDKFPISRPNLTFSTLTVSNMSPEDSSIYLCSVSRRLNTEAFFGQGTRLTVV.

CDR3 sequence: CASSLGGGLFF. The CDR3 DNA follows: TGTGCCAGCAGTTTAGGTGGAGGACTGTTTTTT. The V and J genes are TRBV12-3 or TRBV12-4 and TRBJ1-4; D unclear. The CDR3 is made up of 11 amino acids. V was shortened by 1 base and J by 13 bases, with 7 bases between the two germline ends.

The chain recombines TRBV2 with TRBJ1-4; TRBD1 is a possible D gene (5 bases). Germline V gene sequence: CDR1 SNHLY, CDR2 FYNNEI. Trimming left V 7 bases short and J 5 bases short, with 17 bases between. The CDR3 has 15 amino acids. The CDR3 DNA sequence: TGTGCCAGCACCCGAACTGGGGGTGGGAATGAAAAACTGTTTTTT. Translated, it gives CASTRTGGGNEKLFF.

The rearrangement uses TRBV4-2 and TRBJ2-7, with D perhaps matching TRBD1 (5 bases). The CDR3 contains 15 residues. V was shortened by 0 bases and J by 6 bases, with 15 bases between the two germline ends. Germline assignment: CDR1 LGHNA and CDR2 YNFKEQ. CDR3 sequence reads: CASSQDFGRDGEQYF. CDR3 nucleotide sequence: TGTGCCAGCAGCCAAGATTTCGGCAGGGATGGCGAGCAGTACTTC.

V and J are TRBV9 and TRBJ2-1, with 8 bases identical to TRBD1. From germline, CDR1 is SGDLS and CDR2 YYNGEE. V lost 0 bases to trimming and J lost 6 bases; unmatched junction nucleotides: 5. This CDR3 comprises 15 residues. The CDR3 protein is CASSVGVDRANEQFF. The CDR3 region has the DNA TGTGCCAGCAGCGTAGGGGTGGACAGGGCCAATGAGCAGTTCTTC.

This chain connects TRBV6-2 or TRBV6-3 to TRBJ1-5; D is unresolved. This CDR3 is built from 12 residues. In germline, CDR1 is MNHEY, CDR2 SVGEGT. The V gene lost 2 bases and the J gene lost 9 bases, with 8 bases spanning the gap. The CDR3 sequence: CASSYPAGPQHF. The CDR3, as DNA: TGTGCCAGCAGTTACCCGGCGGGGCCCCAGCATTTT.

For this clone: Other DNA sequences in this specimen translate into the identical CDR3. The chain is built from TRBV18 and TRBJ2-5, with D unresolved. V was cut by 0 bases and J by 1 base, with 9 bases left in between. The CDR3 length is 15 residues. The V gene's germline CDR1 is KGHSH and CDR2 LQKENI. CDR3 nucleotide sequence: TGTGCCAGCTCACCACCGACCGGGCTCCAAGAGACCCAGTACTTC. This gives the protein CASSPPTGLQETQYF.